This is a list of T cell receptor beta chains from one sample in a study of blood T cell repertoires in COVID-19. The table came from immunoSEQ multiplex PCR; TCRdb's copy has only in-frame clones and leaves some out. The repertoire consists of about 75,000 clones, with around 80% occurring once and the leading ten covering more than 20%. Sequences were obtained from peripheral blood. The receptors here all came from a woman in her forties or fifties with acute or convalescent COVID-19. CDR3s include the opening cysteine and the closing phenylalanine or tryptophan. A D gene is named only where the DNA matches it firmly. Some rows mark clone size as missing; the rest say once, few, many or name a class of expanded clone.

D	J	V	size	DNA	CDR3
NA	TRBJ2-7	TRBV6-4	NA	TGTGCCAGCAGTGACAGGGGCCCTCTCTACGAGCAGTACTTC	CASSDRGPLYEQYF
NA	TRBJ1-1	TRBV6-5	NA	TGTGCCACAAGGGCAGGACTAAACACTGAAGCTTTCTTT	CATRAGLNTEAFF
NA	TRBJ1-3	TRBV19	NA	TGTGCCAGTAGCCCCGCGGGGGGAAACACCATATATTTT	CASSPAGGNTIYF
NA	TRBJ1-2	TRBV28	few	TGTGCCAGCAGTTTAGCCAGGGGACGGGATGGCTACACCTTC	CASSLARGRDGYTF
NA	TRBJ1-1	TRBV19	once	TGTGCCAGTAGTATAAGGTACGGGACTGAAGCTTTCTTT	CASSIRYGTEAFF
NA	TRBJ1-2	TRBV12-5	NA	TGTGCTAGTGGTTTGGCACCGGGGGGGCGCGCGGGCTACACCTTC	CASGLAPGGRAGYTF
TRBD2	TRBJ2-3	TRBV4-1	NA	TGCGCCAGCAGCCAAGAGTTTATAGCGGGAGATACGCAGTATTTT	CASSQEFIAGDTQYF
NA	TRBJ2-5	TRBV30	NA	TGTGCCTGGAGTGTATGGACAGTTCGCGGGGAGACCCAGTACTTC	CAWSVWTVRGETQYF
NA	TRBJ1-1	TRBV28	few	TGTGCCAGCAGTAGCGAGGGTCTCGGGTTGGCGTATGAAGCTTTCTTT	CASSSEGLGLAYEAFF
NA	TRBJ1-1	TRBV9	NA	TGTGCCAGCAGCGTAGATTTGGGCCACACTGAAGCTTTCTTT	CASSVDLGHTEAFF
NA	TRBJ1-1	TRBV5-6	NA	TGTGCCAGCTCCTGGGACATCGGGAACACTGAAGCTTTCTTT	CASSWDIGNTEAFF
NA	TRBJ2-2	TRBV9	NA	TGTGCCAGCAGCGTAGCTCCCAGAGGAACCGGGGAGCTGTTTTTT	CASSVAPRGTGELFF
TRBD1	TRBJ1-1	TRBV6-5	once	TGTGCCAGCAGGACAGGGGGTCTTGAAGCTTTCTTT	CASRTGGLEAFF
TRBD2	TRBJ2-1	TRBV5-1	NA	TGCGCCAGCAGCTTGTCTAGCGGGGGGGCCTTCAATGGGCAGTTCTTC	CASSLSSGGAFNGQFF
NA	TRBJ1-6	TRBV7-6	NA	TGTGCCAGCAGCTTAGCGTACCGGGTCGAGAATTCACCCCTCCACTTT	CASSLAYRVENSPLHF
NA	TRBJ1-1	TRBV25-1	few	TGTGCCAGCAGGTCGTCCCGCCAGAACGCTGAAGCTTTCTTT	CASRSSRQNAEAFF
TRBD1	TRBJ1-2	TRBV4-3	few	TGCGCCAGCAGCCAATACACAGGGGGCGCCAACTATGGCTACACCTTC	CASSQYTGGANYGYTF
NA	TRBJ1-3	TRBV3-1/TRBV3-2	NA	TGTGCCAGCAGCGTTAACAGGGTCTCTGGAAACACCATATATTTT	CASSVNRVSGNTIYF
TRBD1	TRBJ1-6	TRBV3-1/TRBV3-2	NA	TGTGCCAGCAACCGGGCCACAGGGGGTAATTCACCCCTCCACTTT	CASNRATGGNSPLHF
NA	TRBJ1-2	TRBV11-2	NA	TGTGCCAGCAGCTTAAGGCCGGGGTCTCTAAACTATGGCTACACCTTC	CASSLRPGSLNYGYTF
TRBD2	TRBJ2-3	TRBV19	NA	TGTGCCAGTAGGATAAGCGGGGGGCCGGGGACGCAGTATTTT	CASRISGGPGTQYF
NA	TRBJ2-3	TRBV5-1	NA	TGCGCCAGCAGCTTGGCCGGCGGCAGCACAGATACGCAGTATTTT	CASSLAGGSTDTQYF
NA	TRBJ2-1	TRBV7-2	NA	TGTGCCAGCAGCTACGAGGTCTATGAAGCGGCTGAGCAGTTCTTC	CASSYEVYEAAEQFF
NA	TRBJ1-1	TRBV6-2/TRBV6-3	few	TGTGCCAGCAGTTACGAGGGGGAGAGCAGTGAAGCTTTCTTT	CASSYEGESSEAFF
NA	TRBJ1-5	TRBV12-3/TRBV12-4	NA	TGTGCCAGCAGTTTACATCAGGGGCAGCCCCAGCATTTT	CASSLHQGQPQHF
NA	TRBJ2-2	TRBV4-2	NA	TGTGCCAGCAGCCAAATAGGAGGGTTCGGCACCGGGGAGCTGTTTTTT	CASSQIGGFGTGELFF
NA	TRBJ1-2	TRBV7-3	NA	TGTGCCAGCAGCACGGACAAAGCTAACTATGGCTACACCTTC	CASSTDKANYGYTF
NA	TRBJ2-2	TRBV24-1	few	TGTGCCACCTCTTCCCCCACCGGGGAGCTGTTTTTT	CATSSPTGELFF
NA	TRBJ2-1	TRBV30	NA	TGTGCCCAAGCAAAGAGCTCCTACAATGAGCAGTTCTTC	CAQAKSSYNEQFF
NA	TRBJ2-7	TRBV28	NA	TGTGCCAGCAGTTTATTCCAAGGGGGTATCAACGAGCAGTACTTC	CASSLFQGGINEQYF
NA	TRBJ1-5	TRBV4-1	NA	TGCGCCAGCAGCCAAGAATCGGACAGCGGCAATCAGCCCCAGCATTTT	CASSQESDSGNQPQHF
TRBD1	TRBJ1-1	TRBV11-1	NA	TGTGCCAGCACCTTTGGACAGGGGAATGAAGCTTTCTTT	CASTFGQGNEAFF
NA	TRBJ1-1	TRBV2	NA	TGTGCCAGCAGTGGTGACAAGAACACTGAAGCTTTCTTT	CASSGDKNTEAFF
NA	TRBJ2-1	TRBV5-1	NA	TGCGCCAGCAGCTTTTTTGGCGTGCGGGAGCAGTTCTTC	CASSFFGVREQFF
NA	TRBJ2-2	TRBV2	few	TGTGCCAGCATCAGTACCGGGGAGCTGTTTTTT	CASISTGELFF
TRBD1	TRBJ1-2	TRBV18	NA	TGTGCCAGCTCACCGTTTTCCGACAGGGGAGGCTATGGCTACACCTTC	CASSPFSDRGGYGYTF
TRBD2	TRBJ2-2	TRBV5-1	once	TGCGCCAGCAGCAGACTAGCGGGGGATGAGGCCGGGGAGCTGTTTTTT	CASSRLAGDEAGELFF
TRBD1	TRBJ1-2	TRBV5-1	NA	TGCGCCAGCAGCCCTGGGACAGTCGTCGGCTACACCTTC	CASSPGTVVGYTF
TRBD1	TRBJ2-5	TRBV2	NA	TGTGCCAGCAACGAGATGGCAGGGGGCCTCGAGACCCAGTACTTC	CASNEMAGGLETQYF
NA	TRBJ2-7	TRBV7-8	NA	TGTGCCAGCAGCCCTCATCAGGGGCCAAGCTACGAGCAGTACTTC	CASSPHQGPSYEQYF
TRBD1	TRBJ2-3	TRBV18	NA	TGTGCCAGCTCACCACAGGGGGCCCTATTCACAGATACGCAGTATTTT	CASSPQGALFTDTQYF
NA	TRBJ1-4	TRBV2	NA	TGTGCCAGCAGTGAAAGGGGCGGGGAACTGTTTTTT	CASSERGGELFF
TRBD1	TRBJ1-1	TRBV29-1	few	TGCAGCGTTTGCAGGGGGCCGAACACTGAAGCTTTCTTT	CSVCRGPNTEAFF
TRBD2	TRBJ2-1	TRBV15	once	TGTGCCACCAGCAGAGATAAGGGACTAGCGGGTTTCTATGAGCAGTTCTTC	CATSRDKGLAGFYEQFF
NA	TRBJ2-7	TRBV7-9	NA	TGTGCCAGCAGCAACATGAGGGGGACCCCCCCCTACGAGCAGTACTTC	CASSNMRGTPPYEQYF
NA	TRBJ2-1	TRBV7-2	NA	TGTGCCAGCAGCTTAGTAATTGCACAGGGACACTCCTACAATGAGCAGTTCTTC	CASSLVIAQGHSYNEQFF
TRBD2	TRBJ2-1	TRBV18	NA	TGTGCCAGCTCACCCGGACTAGCGGGGGACAATGAGCAGTTCTTC	CASSPGLAGDNEQFF
TRBD2	TRBJ2-1	TRBV3-1/TRBV3-2	NA	TGTGCCAGCAGCCGGGGACTAGCGGGAGCCAACAATGAGCAGTTCTTC	CASSRGLAGANNEQFF
TRBD1	TRBJ1-6	TRBV7-2	NA	TGTGCCAGCAGCTGGGGGACAGCTTCACCCCTCCACTTT	CASSWGTASPLHF
NA	TRBJ2-1	TRBV12-3/TRBV12-4	NA	TGTGCCAGCAGTTCTCCCAATGAGCAGTTCTTC	CASSSPNEQFF
NA	TRBJ2-6	TRBV19	once	TGTGCCAGTACTCCGGGGAGGAAGGCCAACGTCCTGACTTTC	CASTPGRKANVLTF
NA	TRBJ1-2	TRBV28	NA	TGTGCCAGCAATCAGGGAGGAGTCTATGGCTACACCTTC	CASNQGGVYGYTF
NA	TRBJ2-5	TRBV28	once	TGTGCCAGCAGTTTACCTACAGGGAGAGGAGAGACCCAGTACTTC	CASSLPTGRGETQYF